The text below deals with one T cell receptor beta chain. Its antigen is as yet unknown. Autologous stem cell transplantation was followed by relapse in every patient, and brentuximab vedotin exposure varied. Patients reached a best response of complete response, partial response or progressive disease. This sample was included in a study of PD-1 blockade in classical Hodgkin lymphoma. Points from the study as a whole: Complete responders possessed baseline diversity comparable to newly diagnosed patients. The CD4+ diversity rise by C4D1 was clearest in complete responders.

V shed 3 bases, J shed 5 bases, and the junction held 6 bases outside the gene matches. Germline loops: CDR1 SGDLS, CDR2 YYNGEE. The CDR3 loop spans 14 amino acids. Produced via immunoSEQ multiplex PCR; TCRdb's table is partial and in-frame only. Among around 150,000 clones listed, 78% were seen once. The rearrangement joins TRBV9 to TRBJ2-5, with 8 positions matching TRBD1. This specimen was peripheral blood mononuclear cells (PBMCs), taken before the second cycle of nivolumab. The sequence derives from a human donor with classical Hodgkin lymphoma. The CDR3 loop reads CASSGWTGQETQYF. The CDR3 coding sequence is TGTGCCAGCAGCGGGTGGACAGGGCAGGAGACCCAGTACTTC.